This is a list of T cell receptor beta chains from one sample in a study of CD8+ T cells in alopecia areata. TCRdb's table, derived via immunoSEQ multiplex PCR, lists solely in-frame clones and lacks some. The sample lists about 180,000 clones, approximately 52% occurring once. This specimen consisted of CD4+ T cells sorted from blood, obtained at approximately week 61, from a patient treated with tofacitinib. The origin of the receptors is a human donor with alopecia areata. CDR3s include the opening cysteine and the closing phenylalanine or tryptophan. A D gene is named only where the DNA matches it firmly. Expanded clones are given a class, and other clones once, few, many or no size at all.

clone_size	d_call	v_call	j_call	cdr3_nt	cdr3_aa
.	TRBD2	TRBV14	TRBJ2-3	TGTGCCAGCAGCCACGGGTTAGCGGGTGGCACAGATACGCAGTATTTT	CASSHGLAGGTDTQYF
.	.	TRBV27	TRBJ2-1	TGTGCCAGCAGTTTCAGGGGAGACTACAATGAGCAGTTCTTC	CASSFRGDYNEQFF
few	.	TRBV6-5	TRBJ1-6	TGTGCCAGCAGTTACTCTACGGGGCAGGGTTCACCCCTCCACTTT	CASSYSTGQGSPLHF
.	.	TRBV4-1	TRBJ1-4	TGCGCCAGCAATTTGGGGGCGGACGAAAAACTGTTTTTT	CASNLGADEKLFF
few	.	TRBV19	TRBJ1-6	TGTGCCAGTAGTATCCGGACGGAAGATAATTCACCCCTCCACTTT	CASSIRTEDNSPLHF
.	.	TRBV7-9	TRBJ2-5	TGTGCCAGCAGCTTAGGTGTCGGGGAGACCCAGTACTTC	CASSLGVGETQYF
.	.	TRBV5-1	TRBJ2-7	TGCGCCAGCAGCATTCTAGCTACAGGGTTGAGTTTGCAGCAGTACTTC	CASSILATGLSLQQYF
.	.	TRBV30	TRBJ2-3	TGTGCCTGGAGTGTAATGGCAGATACGCAGTATTTT	CAWSVMADTQYF
.	.	TRBV5-6	TRBJ2-7	TGTGCCAGCAGCTCAGGCCGTCCCTACGAGCAGTACTTC	CASSSGRPYEQYF
.	.	TRBV11-3	TRBJ1-6	TGTGCCAGCAGCTCTCAGGAGTTTGGTTCACCCCTCCACTTT	CASSSQEFGSPLHF
few	.	TRBV7-2	TRBJ1-2	TGTGCCAGCAGCTTAGGGGGCGGATACTATGGCTACACCTTC	CASSLGGGYYGYTF
.	.	TRBV5-1	TRBJ2-3	TGCGCCAGCAGCTTGGAACAGCTCACAGATACGCAGTATTTT	CASSLEQLTDTQYF
.	.	TRBV2	TRBJ1-1	TGTGCCAGCACGGCGAACACTGAAGCTTTCTTT	CASTANTEAFF
few	.	TRBV30	TRBJ2-4	TGTGCCTGGAGTACTCAACAGGCGTCCGGGTGGAGGTTC	CAWSTQQASGWRF
.	.	TRBV29-1	TRBJ2-3	TGCAGCGTTGAAACAGGAGAGGCGACAGATACGCAGTATTTT	CSVETGEATDTQYF
few	.	TRBV29-1	TRBJ1-1	TGCAGCGTCGTTGTGGGGGACACTGAAGCTTTCTTT	CSVVVGDTEAFF
.	.	TRBV29-1	TRBJ1-4	TGCAGCGTTGTCGACAAGGGGAGGAATGAAAAACTGTTTTTT	CSVVDKGRNEKLFF
.	.	TRBV28	TRBJ2-2	TGTGCCAGCAGCCCCGGGGCGGTGAACACCGGGGAGCTGTTTTTT	CASSPGAVNTGELFF
.	.	TRBV7-2	TRBJ2-5	TGTGCCAGCAGCTTAGCGTGGGGGGCCCAGTGGTCGCAGTACTTC	CASSLAWGAQWSQYF
.	TRBD1	TRBV5-1	TRBJ1-6	TGCGCCAGCAGCTTGGTCGGACAGGGGGTCGATTCACCCCTCCACTTT	CASSLVGQGVDSPLHF
.	.	TRBV2	TRBJ2-7	TGTGCCAGCCATCGATCGACCCTCCTCTACGAGCAGTACTTC	CASHRSTLLYEQYF
.	.	TRBV11-2	TRBJ1-2	TGTGCCAGCAGCTCCGGTCGGGCGACCAGGGACACCTTC	CASSSGRATRDTF
.	TRBD1	TRBV7-9	TRBJ1-1	TGTGCCAGCAGCCCCAACCAGGGGGGAGCCACTGAAGCTTTCTTT	CASSPNQGGATEAFF
.	.	TRBV14	TRBJ2-7	TGTGCCAGCAGCCAAGGTTTGGGACAAGGCCCCTACGAGCAGTACTTC	CASSQGLGQGPYEQYF
few	TRBD2	TRBV29-1	TRBJ2-1	TGCAGCGTTGCGTCGCCTAGCGGGGATATATACAATGAGCAGTTCTTC	CSVASPSGDIYNEQFF
.	.	TRBV29-1	TRBJ2-5	TGCAGCGTTGATGAGGGGACGGAGACCCAGTACTTC	CSVDEGTETQYF
.	.	TRBV7-2	TRBJ2-5	TGTGCCAGCAGCCCAAGGGGGGCCCAGTACTTC	CASSPRGAQYF
few	.	TRBV7-2	TRBJ2-1	TGTGCCAGCAGCCTAACCGCGGGACAGAGCTACAATGAGCAGTTCTTC	CASSLTAGQSYNEQFF
many	.	TRBV7-8	TRBJ1-5	TGTGCCAGCAGCTTAGATTACAGCAATCAGCCCCAGCATTTT	CASSLDYSNQPQHF